The 6 T cell receptor beta chains listed next were all sequenced from one sample in a study of blood T cells in healthy people across ages (dated by TCRdb to the mid-2010s). Library prep was done by 5' RACE. The listed sequencing device is Illumina HiSeq 2500. The second PCR ran for about 7 to 11 cycles and used a J-beta primer mix along with a sample-barcoded 5' primer. In-frame beta chains were kept once TCRdb had trimmed the public reads at Q25 with fastp and called clones with MiXCR. Identical CDR3 proteins give one entry, which carries the most common genes and DNA. Here the sample has approximately 780,000 distinct CDR3 sequences; more than 25% occur a single time. The biggest ten clones account for around 2.9% of the sample. The same specimen was also included in a second study, on T cells of mothers and their children.

Sequenced material: blood. The receptor set was obtained from a boy between 10 and 17 years old in good health.

The J gene is TRBJ2-7, the V gene TRBV2; D possibly corresponds to TRBD1 (5 bases). Trimming shortened V by 5 bases and J by 0 bases, and 11 bases separated the two germline ends. CDR1 SNHLY and CDR2 FYNNEI come from the germline V gene. The CDR3 covers 14 residues. The CDR3 loop reads CASSRQSVSYEQYF. The CDR3 coding sequence is TGTGCCAGCAGTCGACAGTCCGTCTCCTACGAGCAGTACTTC.

This clonotype was counted a few times. The J gene is TRBJ2-3, the V gene TRBV10-3, with no clear D. The CDR3 spans 12 residues. The germline V gene has CDR1 ENHRY and CDR2 SYGVKD. Trimming shortened V by 6 bases and J by 5 bases, and 9 bases separated the two germline ends. CDR3 sequence (DNA): TGTGCCATCAGCCCCCAAGAAGATACGCAGTATTTT. Translating gives CAISPQEDTQYF.

This clonotype was recorded a few times. The chain has TRBV29-1 and TRBJ1-2; D is perhaps TRBD1 (6 bases). Germline values: CDR1 SQVTM, CDR2 ANQGSEA. There are 13 residues in the CDR3. The CDR3 DNA reads as TGCAGTGGGGGGAACAGGGCCAGGGATGGCTACACCTTC. It is translated as CSGGNRARDGYTF.

This clonotype came up a few times. The chain is built from TRBV6-1 and TRBJ2-7; 10 nucleotides align to TRBD2. The CDR3 has 15 residues. Germline loops: CDR1 MNHNS, CDR2 SASEGT. With V trimmed by 2 bases and J by 7 bases, 8 bases remained unmatched. DNA for the CDR3: TGTGCCAGCAGTGAAACATTAGCGGGGGGCTGGGAGCAGTACTTC. Protein: CASSETLAGGWEQYF.

The J gene is TRBJ2-7, the V gene TRBV20-1; D may correspond to TRBD1 or TRBD2 (5 bases each). The CDR3 spans 14 residues. Trimming removed 0 bases at V and 2 bases at J, with 11 bases between. CDR1 and CDR2 from the germline V gene are DFQATT and SNEGSKA (reference sequence). The CDR3 is CSARDLGRAYEQYF. The DNA for the CDR3 is TGCAGTGCTAGAGATTTGGGGCGGGCCTACGAGCAGTACTTC.

The count of this clonotype is one. The chain couples TRBV2 to TRBJ1-2; D might be TRBD1 (5 bases). Germline V lookup: CDR1 SNHLY, CDR2 FYNNEI. This CDR3 spans 13 amino acids. V gave up 1 base and J gave up 8 bases, with 11 bases separating them. CDR3 protein: CASSEVGLGGYTF. DNA for the CDR3: TGTGCCAGCAGTGAAGTGGGGCTGGGAGGCTACACCTTC.